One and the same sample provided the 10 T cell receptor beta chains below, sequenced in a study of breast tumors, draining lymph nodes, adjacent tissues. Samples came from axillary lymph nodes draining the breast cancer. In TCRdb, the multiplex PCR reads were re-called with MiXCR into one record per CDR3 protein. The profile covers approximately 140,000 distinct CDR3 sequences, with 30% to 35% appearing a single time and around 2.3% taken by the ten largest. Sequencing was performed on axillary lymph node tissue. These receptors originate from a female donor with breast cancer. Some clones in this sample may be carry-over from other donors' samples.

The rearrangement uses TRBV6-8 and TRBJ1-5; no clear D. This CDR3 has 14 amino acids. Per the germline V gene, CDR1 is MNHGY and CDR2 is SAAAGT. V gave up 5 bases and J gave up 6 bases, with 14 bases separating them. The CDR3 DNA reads TGTGCCAGCAGTCAAACCAGGACCCGTCAGCCCCAGCATTTT. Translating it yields CASSQTRTRQPQHF.

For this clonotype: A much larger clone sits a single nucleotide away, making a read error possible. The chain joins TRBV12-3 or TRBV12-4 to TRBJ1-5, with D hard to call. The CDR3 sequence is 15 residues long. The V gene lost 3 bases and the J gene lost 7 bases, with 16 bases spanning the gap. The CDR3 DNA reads TGTGCCAGCAGTTTCGAGGGCATCGGCCGGCAGCCCCAGCATTTT. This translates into CASSFEGIGRQPQHF.

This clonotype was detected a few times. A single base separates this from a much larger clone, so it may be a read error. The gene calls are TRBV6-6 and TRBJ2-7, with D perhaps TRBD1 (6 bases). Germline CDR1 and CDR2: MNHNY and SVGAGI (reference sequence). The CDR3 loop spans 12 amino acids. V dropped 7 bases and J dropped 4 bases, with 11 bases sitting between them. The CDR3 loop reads CASKRTDYEQYF. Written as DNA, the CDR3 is TGTGCCAGCAAGCGGACAGATTACGAGCAGTACTTC.

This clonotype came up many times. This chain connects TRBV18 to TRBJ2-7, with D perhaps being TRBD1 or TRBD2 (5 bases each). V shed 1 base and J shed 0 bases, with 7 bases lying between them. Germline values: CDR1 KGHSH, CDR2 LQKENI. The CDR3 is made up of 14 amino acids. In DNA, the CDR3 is TGTGCCAGCTCACCACGGGGGAGCTCCTACGAGCAGTACTTC. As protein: CASSPRGSSYEQYF.

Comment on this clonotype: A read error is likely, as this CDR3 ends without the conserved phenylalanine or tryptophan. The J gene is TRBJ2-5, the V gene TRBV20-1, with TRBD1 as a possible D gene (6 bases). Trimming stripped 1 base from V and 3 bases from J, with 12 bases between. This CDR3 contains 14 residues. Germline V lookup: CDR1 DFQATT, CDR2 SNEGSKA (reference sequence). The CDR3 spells CSARGRAGEETQYV. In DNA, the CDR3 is TGCAGTGCTAGAGGTCGGGCAGGGGAAGAGACCCAGTACGTC.

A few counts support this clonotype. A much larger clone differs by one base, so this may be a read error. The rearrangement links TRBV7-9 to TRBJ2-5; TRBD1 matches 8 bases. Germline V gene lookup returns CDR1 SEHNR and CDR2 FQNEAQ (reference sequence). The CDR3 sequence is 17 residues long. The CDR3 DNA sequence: TGTGCCAGCAGCTTAGGGAGGACAGGGCCGTTAAAAGAGCCCCAGTACTTC. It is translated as CASSLGRTGPLKEPQYF.

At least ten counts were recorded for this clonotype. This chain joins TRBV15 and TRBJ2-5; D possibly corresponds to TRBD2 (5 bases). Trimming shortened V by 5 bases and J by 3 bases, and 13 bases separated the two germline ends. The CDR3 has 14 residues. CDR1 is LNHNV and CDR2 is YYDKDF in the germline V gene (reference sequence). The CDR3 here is CATSQEGLKETQYF. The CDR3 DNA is TGTGCCACCAGCCAAGAGGGCCTCAAAGAGACCCAGTACTTC. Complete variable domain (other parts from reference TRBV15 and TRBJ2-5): DAMVIQNPRYQVTQFGKPVTLSCSQTLNHNVMYWYQQKSSQAPKLLFHYYDKDFNNEADTPDNFQSRRPNTSFCFLDIRSPGLGDTAMYLCATSQEGLKETQYFGPGTRLLVL.

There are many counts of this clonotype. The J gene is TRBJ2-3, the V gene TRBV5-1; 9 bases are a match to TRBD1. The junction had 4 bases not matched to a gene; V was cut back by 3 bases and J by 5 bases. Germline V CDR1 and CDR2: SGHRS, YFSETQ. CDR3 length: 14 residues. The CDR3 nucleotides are TGCGCCAGCAGCTCGGGACAGGGATTAGATACGCAGTATTTT. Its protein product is CASSSGQGLDTQYF.

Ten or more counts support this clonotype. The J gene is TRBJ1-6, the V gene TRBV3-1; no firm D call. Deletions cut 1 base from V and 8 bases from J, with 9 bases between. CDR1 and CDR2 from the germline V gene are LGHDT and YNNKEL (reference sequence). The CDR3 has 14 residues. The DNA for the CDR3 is TGTGCCAGCAGCCAAGGTGTCGGGGATTCACCCCTCCACTTT. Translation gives CASSQGVGDSPLHF.

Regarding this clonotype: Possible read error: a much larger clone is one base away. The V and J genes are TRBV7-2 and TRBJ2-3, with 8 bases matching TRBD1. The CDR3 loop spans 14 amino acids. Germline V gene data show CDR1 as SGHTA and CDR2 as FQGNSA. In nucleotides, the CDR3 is TGTGCCGGCAGCTTAGGACAGGGCCCAGATACGCAGTATTTT. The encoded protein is CAGSLGQGPDTQYF.